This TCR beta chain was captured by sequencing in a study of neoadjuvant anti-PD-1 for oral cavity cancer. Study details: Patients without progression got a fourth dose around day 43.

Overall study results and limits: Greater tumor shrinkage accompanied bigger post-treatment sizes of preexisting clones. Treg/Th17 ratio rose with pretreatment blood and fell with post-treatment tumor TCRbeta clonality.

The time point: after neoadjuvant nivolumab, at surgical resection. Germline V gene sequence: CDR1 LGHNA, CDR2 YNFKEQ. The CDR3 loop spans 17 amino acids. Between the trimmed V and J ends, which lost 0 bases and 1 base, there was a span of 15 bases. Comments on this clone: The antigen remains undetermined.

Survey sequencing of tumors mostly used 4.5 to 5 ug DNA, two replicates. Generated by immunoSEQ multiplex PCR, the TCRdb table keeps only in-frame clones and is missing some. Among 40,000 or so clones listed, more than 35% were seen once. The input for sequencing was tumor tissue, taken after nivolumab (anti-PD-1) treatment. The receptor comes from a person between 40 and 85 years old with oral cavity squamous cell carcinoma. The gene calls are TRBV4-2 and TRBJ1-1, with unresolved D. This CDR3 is CASSQDLFRRANTEAFF. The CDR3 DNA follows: TGTGCCAGCAGCCAAGATCTATTCCGACGGGCGAACACTGAAGCTTTCTTT.